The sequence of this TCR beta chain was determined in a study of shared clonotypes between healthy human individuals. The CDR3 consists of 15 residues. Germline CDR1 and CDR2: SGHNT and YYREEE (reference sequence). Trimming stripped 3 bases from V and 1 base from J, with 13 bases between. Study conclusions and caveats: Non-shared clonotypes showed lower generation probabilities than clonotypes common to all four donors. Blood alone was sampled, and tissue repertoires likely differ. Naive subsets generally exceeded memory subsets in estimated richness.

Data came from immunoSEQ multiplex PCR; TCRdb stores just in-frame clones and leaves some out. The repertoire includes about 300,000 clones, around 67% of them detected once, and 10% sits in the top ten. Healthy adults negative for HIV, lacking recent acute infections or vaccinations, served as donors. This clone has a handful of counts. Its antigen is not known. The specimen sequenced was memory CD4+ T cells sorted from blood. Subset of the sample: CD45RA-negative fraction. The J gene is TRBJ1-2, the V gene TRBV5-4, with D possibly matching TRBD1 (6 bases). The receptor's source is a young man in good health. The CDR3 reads CASSSPRTDNYGYTF. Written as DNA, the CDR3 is TGTGCCAGCAGCTCTCCCAGGACAGATAACTATGGCTACACCTTC. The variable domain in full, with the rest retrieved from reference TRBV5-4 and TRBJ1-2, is ETGVTQSPTHLIKTRGQQVTLRCSSQSGHNTVSWYQQALGQGPQFIFQYYREEENGRGNFPPRFSGLQFPNYSSELNVNALELDDSALYLCASSSPRTDNYGYTFGSGTRLTVV.